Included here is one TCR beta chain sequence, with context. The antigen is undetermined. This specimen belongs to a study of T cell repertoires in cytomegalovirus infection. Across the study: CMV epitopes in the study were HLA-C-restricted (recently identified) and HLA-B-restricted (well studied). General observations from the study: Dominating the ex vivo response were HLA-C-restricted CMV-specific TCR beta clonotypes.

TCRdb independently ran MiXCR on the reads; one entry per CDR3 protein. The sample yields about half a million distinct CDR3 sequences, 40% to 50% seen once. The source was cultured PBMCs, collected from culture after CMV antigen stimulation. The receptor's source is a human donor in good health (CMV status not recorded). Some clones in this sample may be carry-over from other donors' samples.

CDR3 amino acids: CASRRTIGGFPRPLHF. CDR3 DNA: TGTGCCAGCAGGCGAACAATCGGGGGGTTTCCGCGACCCCTCCACTTT. V gene TRBV27 combines with J gene TRBJ1-6; tentative D call: TRBD1 (5 bases). The CDR3 is 16 amino acids. Trimming took off 6 bases at V and 12 bases at J, with 24 bases between the two ends. CDR1 MNHEY and CDR2 SMNVEV come from the germline V gene (reference sequence).